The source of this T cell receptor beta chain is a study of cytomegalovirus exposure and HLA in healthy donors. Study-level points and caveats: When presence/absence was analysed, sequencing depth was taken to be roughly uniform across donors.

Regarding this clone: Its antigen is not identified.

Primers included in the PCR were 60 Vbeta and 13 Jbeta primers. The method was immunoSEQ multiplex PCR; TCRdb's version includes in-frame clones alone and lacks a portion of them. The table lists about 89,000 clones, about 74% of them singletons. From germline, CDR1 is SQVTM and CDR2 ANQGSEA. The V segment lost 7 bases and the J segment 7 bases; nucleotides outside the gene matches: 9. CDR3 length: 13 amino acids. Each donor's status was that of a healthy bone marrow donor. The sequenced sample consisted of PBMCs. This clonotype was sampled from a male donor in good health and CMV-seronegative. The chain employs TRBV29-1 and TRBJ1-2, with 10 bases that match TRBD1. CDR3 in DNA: TGCAGCGCTCGACGACAGGGGGCAGTTGGCTACACCTTC. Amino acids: CSARRQGAVGYTF. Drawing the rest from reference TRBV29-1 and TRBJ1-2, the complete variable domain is SAVISQKPSRDICQRGTSLTIQCQVDSQVTMMFWYRQQPGQSLTLIATANQGSEATYESGFVIDKFPISRPNLTFSTLTVSNMSPEDSSIYLCSARRQGAVGYTFGSGTRLTVV.